This TCR beta chain was sequenced for a study of T cell responses to AZD1222 COVID-19 vaccine. Study results and limitations: An increase in Spike-specific TCR breadth and depth was observed after two AZD1222 doses. Distributed over spike, vaccine-associated CD4 TCRs predominated at 160-218 and 743-854. Reportedly, nearly half of unique spike TCRs recognized epitopes outside B.1.351/B.1.1.7 mutations.

Using immunoSEQ multiplex PCR, the repertoire was profiled, and TCRdb retains in-frame clones only, with some absent. This table holds roughly 85,000 clones, roughly 90% found once. As to this clone: Its antigen is undetermined.

The receptor was derived from an adult in good health. The input for sequencing was peripheral blood, taken on day 0 of AZD1222 vaccination.

CDR3 sequence (DNA): TGCAGCGTTGGGGGGGGAGCTGGAAACACCATATATTTT. Protein: CSVGGGAGNTIYF. The chain uses TRBV29-1 and TRBJ1-3, with D perhaps TRBD1 (5 bases). This CDR3 has 13 amino acids. Germline CDR1 SQVTM, CDR2 ANQGSEA. Trimming removed 4 bases from V and 2 bases from J, with 9 bases in between. Based on the CDR3 plus reference TRBV29-1 and TRBJ1-3, the full variable domain is SAVISQKPSRDICQRGTSLTIQCQVDSQVTMMFWYRQQPGQSLTLIATANQGSEATYESGFVIDKFPISRPNLTFSTLTVSNMSPEDSSIYLCSVGGGAGNTIYFGEGSWLTVV.